Sequencing of this TCR beta chain was carried out in a study of regulatory T cells in long-lasting Graves disease. Time point given: newly diagnosed GD, antithyroid drugs for less than 3 months. PBMC RNA was the source of the TCR library. Arm-PCR of CDR3 regions and iRepertoire HTBI primers were used to build TCR beta libraries. TCRdb analysed the multiplex PCR reads with MiXCR anew, one entry per CDR3 protein. There are around 480,000 distinct CDR3 sequences in the sample; around 15% occur only once, and just under 25% lies in the top ten. As for this clonotype: Its target is not known.

Notes on the study in general: TRBV28, TRBJ1-2 and TRBJ2-5 emerged as the favored segments in persistent disease.

After removal of 6 bases from V and 9 bases from J, the junction contained 9 bases not matched to a gene. The germline V gene has CDR1 LNHDA and CDR2 SQIVND (reference sequence). There are 15 residues in the CDR3. These records were also assigned to another study, of T cells in Graves' hyperthyroidism and ophthalmopathy. This second report adds: Diagnosis of hyperthyroidism was new in patients aged 18 to 65, and its duration was under 2 months. Researchers ran a first-round RT-PCR on the TCR CDR3 using the HTBI primer set.

The sequences come from peripheral blood mononuclear cells (PBMCs), collected at new diagnosis, from a patient treated with antithyroid drugs. The sequence came from a woman aged 40-65 years with Graves disease. The rearrangement links TRBV19 to TRBJ1-6; 9 nucleotides align to TRBD1. The chain's CDR3 is CASSPSGQGTSPLHF. The CDR3 region has the DNA TGTGCCAGTAGCCCATCGGGACAGGGAACTTCACCCCTCCACTTT.